This is a list of T cell receptor beta chains from one sample in a study of T cells in Graves' hyperthyroidism and ophthalmopathy. TCRdb analysed the multiplex PCR reads with MiXCR anew, one entry per CDR3 protein. The sample has about 840,000 distinct CDR3 sequences, over 35% seen once. The sequencing sample was made of blood. The receptors shown here come from a man between 18 and 35 years old with Graves' hyperthyroidism. Each CDR3 is given with its conserved first and last residue. Fields, in order: J gene, clone size, D gene, V gene, CDR3 protein, CDR3 DNA. D genes are given only for firm matches. Part of the rows lack a size; the others show once, few, many or a class for expanded clones.

TRBJ2-7,-,-,TRBV7-2,CASSSGTRAYEQYF,TGTGCCAGCAGCTCGGGGACGAGAGCCTACGAGCAGTACTTC
TRBJ2-5,-,-,TRBV7-9,CASSSLAGHIETQYF,TGTGCCAGCAGCTCCTTAGCCGGGCACATAGAGACCCAGTACTTC
TRBJ2-7,-,TRBD2,TRBV10-3,CASSLTSGGSNYEQYF,TGTGCCAGCAGTTTGACTAGCGGGGGATCAAACTACGAGCAGTACTTC
TRBJ1-1,few,-,TRBV5-4,CASRSSDANTEAFF,TGTGCCAGCAGATCCTCGGACGCGAACACTGAAGCTTTCTTT
TRBJ2-7,many,TRBD2,TRBV6-5,CATRRAGGSDEQYF,TGTGCCACCCGTAGGGCGGGGGGTTCCGACGAGCAGTACTTC
TRBJ1-5,many,-,TRBV15,CATSRDRGGQPQHF,TGTGCCACCAGCAGAGATCGAGGGGGACAGCCCCAGCATTTT
TRBJ2-7,-,TRBD1,TRBV20-1,CSAPSRGRAYEQYF,TGCAGTGCGCCCTCCAGGGGGCGAGCCTACGAGCAGTACTTC
TRBJ1-1,-,TRBD1,TRBV6-5,CASSGTGGRFTEAFF,TGTGCCAGCAGCGGGACAGGGGGCCGTTTCACTGAAGCTTTCTTT
TRBJ1-6,-,TRBD1,TRBV20-1,CSASAGTGNSPLHF,TGCAGTGCTAGCGCCGGGACAGGGAATTCACCCCTCCACTTT
TRBJ1-5,many,-,TRBV12-3/TRBV12-4,CASTVGGQPQHF,TGTGCCAGCACGGTCGGAGGTCAGCCCCAGCATTTT
TRBJ2-7,-,TRBD2,TRBV19,CASRAGLAGNEQYF,TGTGCCAGTAGGGCGGGACTAGCGGGAAACGAGCAGTACTTC
TRBJ1-5,-,-,TRBV5-4,CASSFAGGPEHF,TGTGCCAGCAGCTTCGCCGGGGGGCCCGAGCATTTT
TRBJ2-5,few,-,TRBV9,CASSVLEGGQETQYF,TGTGCCAGCAGCGTATTGGAGGGGGGACAAGAGACCCAGTACTTC
TRBJ2-7,-,-,TRBV4-1,CASSFQADSYEQYF,TGTGCCAGCAGCTTCCAAGCGGACTCCTACGAGCAGTACTTC
TRBJ1-1,many,-,TRBV19,CASSIHTNTEAFF,TGTGCCAGTAGTATTCATACGAACACTGAAGCTTTCTTT
TRBJ2-5,few,-,TRBV20-1,CSATDKTGETQYF,TGCAGTGCGACAGACAAAACGGGAGAGACCCAGTACTTC
TRBJ1-3,many,TRBD1,TRBV9,CASSVGTGPGNTIYF,TGTGCCAGCAGCGTAGGGACAGGGCCTGGAAACACCATATATTTT
TRBJ2-6,few,-,TRBV12-3/TRBV12-4,CASSSRVSGANVLTF,TGTGCCAGCAGCTCTCGGGTATCCGGGGCCAACGTCCTGACTTTC
TRBJ2-7,-,-,TRBV2,CASSQNPGNEQYF,TGTGCCAGCAGCCAAAACCCAGGGAACGAGCAGTACTTC
TRBJ1-1,many,-,TRBV15,CATSRDVIGGAFF,TGTGCCACCAGCAGAGATGTGATTGGTGGGGCTTTCTTT
TRBJ2-6,-,TRBD1,TRBV15,CATRRDRGSQAF,TGTGCCACCAGAAGGGACAGGGGGTCCCAAGCTTTC
TRBJ1-5,few,-,TRBV2,CASSEQGGSSNQPQHF,TGTGCCAGCAGTGAACAGGGCGGAAGTAGCAATCAGCCCCAGCATTTT
TRBJ2-7,-,-,TRBV7-2,CASSPTRDRDSYEQYF,TGTGCCAGCAGCCCCACCCGGGACCGCGACTCCTACGAGCAGTACTTC
TRBJ2-5,-,TRBD2,TRBV10-3,CAISEGGVIGRETQYF,TGTGCCATCAGTGAGGGGGGGGTTATAGGCAGGGAGACCCAGTACTTC
TRBJ2-2,few,-,TRBV6-5,CASSSGGGELFF,TGTGCCAGCAGCTCCGGCGGCGGGGAGCTGTTTTTT
TRBJ2-2,few,-,TRBV12-3/TRBV12-4,CASTERGAEYTGELFF,TGTGCCAGCACCGAAAGGGGGGCCGAGTACACCGGGGAGCTGTTTTTT
TRBJ2-2,-,-,TRBV7-9,CASSPLGISEDTGELFF,TGCGCCAGCAGCCCCCTAGGGATTAGCGAGGACACCGGGGAGCTGTTTTTT
TRBJ1-6,many,TRBD1,TRBV15,CATSTGTGNSPLHF,TGTGCCACCAGCACCGGGACAGGGAATTCACCCCTCCACTTT
TRBJ1-5,many,-,TRBV19,CASSPLWPQHF,TGTGCCAGTAGTCCCTTATGGCCCCAGCATTTT
TRBJ2-7,few,TRBD2,TRBV20-1,CSAALAGGYEQYF,TGCAGTGCCGCTCTAGCGGGAGGGTACGAGCAGTACTTC
TRBJ2-2,few,-,TRBV29-1,CSVDTDTNTGELFF,TGCAGCGTTGATACGGACACTAACACCGGGGAGCTGTTTTTT
TRBJ1-1,many,-,TRBV10-2,CASRIPNTEAFF,TGCGCCAGCAGAATACCGAACACTGAAGCTTTCTTT
TRBJ2-2,many,-,TRBV10-3,CAISEFAGELFF,TGTGCCATCAGTGAGTTTGCCGGGGAGCTGTTTTTT
TRBJ2-2,-,-,TRBV5-1,CASSLLSAGGTGELFF,TGCGCCAGCAGCTTGTTATCGGCTGGAGGCACCGGGGAGCTGTTTTTT
TRBJ1-3,-,-,TRBV2,CASSETTGTLTGNTIYF,TGTGCCAGCAGTGAGACTACGGGGACACTGACTGGAAACACCATATATTTT
TRBJ2-2,-,-,TRBV6-6,CASSSTLQFNTGELFF,TGTGCCAGCAGTTCCACTCTCCAGTTCAACACCGGGGAGCTGTTTTTT
TRBJ1-1,-,-,TRBV6-5,CASSDTRGGRRNTEAFF,TGTGCCAGCAGTGACACAAGGGGGGGGCGGAGGAACACTGAAGCTTTCTTT
TRBJ1-2,many,-,TRBV7-9,CASSPSRGTF,TGTGCCAGCAGTCCCTCCAGGGGCACCTTC
TRBJ1-4,-,-,TRBV7-2,CASSNQQAFGLEKLFF,TGTGCCAGCAGCAACCAACAGGCTTTTGGGTTAGAAAAACTGTTTTTT
TRBJ2-5,-,TRBD2,TRBV20-1,CSARKASGGRVGETQYF,TGCAGTGCCCGAAAGGCTAGCGGGGGTCGGGTAGGGGAGACCCAGTACTTC
TRBJ1-5,-,-,TRBV24-1,CATASGDDGNQPQHF,TGTGCCACCGCATCGGGGGACGACGGCAATCAGCCCCAGCATTTT